A few counts support the clone carrying this T cell receptor beta chain. Its antigen is undetermined. The sequenced fragment ends 3 residues before the CDR3 boundary, so the rest is inferred from the germline J gene. The method was immunoSEQ multiplex PCR; TCRdb's version includes in-frame clones alone and lacks a portion of them. The profile covers about 28,000 clones, none occurring a single time. Aged roughly 9 to 64 years, CVID subjects averaged about 40 years old. This specimen belongs to a study of T cell clonality in common variable immunodeficiency. The study's findings and limits: Links between repertoire features and CVID complications were heterogeneity-limited. Compared with healthy controls, CVID subjects showed increased TCRbeta clonality, mostly in about a third. Common variable immunodeficiency TCR beta sequences reportedly had fewer deletions and N-nucleotide insertions.

This CDR3 contains 14 residues. V was cut by 6 bases and J by 4 bases, with 10 bases left in between. Germline lookup yields CDR1 LNHDA and CDR2 SQIVND (reference sequence). The chain is built from TRBV19 and TRBJ1-6; D gene unclear. The sample taken for sequencing was peripheral blood mononuclear cells. The TCR was taken from a human donor with common variable immunodeficiency. CDR3 bases read: TGTGCCAGTAGATCAGAGGGTTATAATTCACCC. This codes for CASRSEGYNSP. The full CDR3 protein reads CASRSEGYNSPLHF.